This TCR beta chain was recorded in a study of blood T cell repertoires in COVID-19. Study-wide background: Acute-phase and convalescent COVID-19 samples originated in the United States, Italy and Spain. From T cells, B-cell-depleted T cells, or PBMCs came the material, which was cDNA or gDNA.

In the authors' workflow: From reference gene primer amplification, estimates of nucleated cell counts were derived. Sequencing was performed with immunoSEQ multiplex PCR; in TCRdb, only in-frame clones are kept and a portion is missing. V, J and clone size reflect that table, while D and trimming were determined from the DNA. The sample records 130,000 to 150,000 clones, under 85% being singletons. CDR3 length equals 15 residues. Germline CDR1 and CDR2: MDHEN and SYDVKM. Trimming left V 3 bases short and J 7 bases short, with 16 bases between. The sequencing input was peripheral blood. The chain joins TRBV28 to TRBJ2-1, with D hard to call. The sequence was collected from a man aged 50 or older with active or convalescent COVID-19. As DNA, the CDR3 is TGTGCCAGCAGTTTCCAGGTATCCTATACGAATGAGCAGTTCTTC. Residues: CASSFQVSYTNEQFF.